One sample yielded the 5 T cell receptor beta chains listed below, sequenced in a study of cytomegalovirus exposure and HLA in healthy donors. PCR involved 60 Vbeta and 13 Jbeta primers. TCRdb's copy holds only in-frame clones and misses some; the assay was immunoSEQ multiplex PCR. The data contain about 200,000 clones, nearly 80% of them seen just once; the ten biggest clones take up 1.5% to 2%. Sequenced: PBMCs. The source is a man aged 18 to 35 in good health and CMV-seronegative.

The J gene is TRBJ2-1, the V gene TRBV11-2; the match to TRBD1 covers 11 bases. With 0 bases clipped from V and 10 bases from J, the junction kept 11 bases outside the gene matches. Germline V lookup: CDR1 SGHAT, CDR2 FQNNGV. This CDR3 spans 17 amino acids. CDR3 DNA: TGTGCCAGCAGCTTAGATGGGGGAGGACAGGGGGCAAGGGAGCAGTTCTTC. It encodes CASSLDGGGQGAREQFF.

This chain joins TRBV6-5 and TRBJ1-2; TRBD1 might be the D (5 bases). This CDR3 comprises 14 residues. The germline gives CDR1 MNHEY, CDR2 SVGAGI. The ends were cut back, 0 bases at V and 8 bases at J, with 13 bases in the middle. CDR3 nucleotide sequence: TGTGCCAGCAGTTACTCGCAACCGTGGGGCGGCTACACCTTC. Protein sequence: CASSYSQPWGGYTF.

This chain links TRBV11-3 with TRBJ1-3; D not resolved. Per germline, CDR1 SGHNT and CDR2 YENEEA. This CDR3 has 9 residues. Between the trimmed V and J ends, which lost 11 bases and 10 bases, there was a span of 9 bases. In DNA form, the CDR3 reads TGTGCCCCCTCCAGGACCATATATTTT. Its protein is CAPSRTIYF.

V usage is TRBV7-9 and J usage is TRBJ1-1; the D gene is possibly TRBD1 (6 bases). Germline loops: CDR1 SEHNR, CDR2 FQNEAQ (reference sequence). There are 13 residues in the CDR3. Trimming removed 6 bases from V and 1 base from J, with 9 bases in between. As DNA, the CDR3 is TGTGCCAGCAGGTCGACAGGGAACACTGAAGCTTTCTTT. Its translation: CASRSTGNTEAFF.

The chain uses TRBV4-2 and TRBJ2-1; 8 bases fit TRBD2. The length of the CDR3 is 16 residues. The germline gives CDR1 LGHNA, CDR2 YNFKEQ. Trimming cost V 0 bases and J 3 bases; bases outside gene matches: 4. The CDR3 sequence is CASSQDRAGGYNEQFF. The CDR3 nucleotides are TGTGCCAGCAGCCAAGATCGGGCGGGGGGCTACAATGAGCAGTTCTTC.